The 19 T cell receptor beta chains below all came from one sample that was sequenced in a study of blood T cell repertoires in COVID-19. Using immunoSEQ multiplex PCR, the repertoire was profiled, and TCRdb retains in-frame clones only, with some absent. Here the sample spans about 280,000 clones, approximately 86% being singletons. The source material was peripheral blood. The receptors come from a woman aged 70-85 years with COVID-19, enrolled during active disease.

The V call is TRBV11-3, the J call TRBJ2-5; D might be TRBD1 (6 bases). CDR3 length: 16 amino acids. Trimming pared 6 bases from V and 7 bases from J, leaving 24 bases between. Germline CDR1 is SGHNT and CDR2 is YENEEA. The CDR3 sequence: CASRSPGQPTERTQYF. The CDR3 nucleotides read TGTGCCAGCAGATCCCCGGGACAACCCACGGAGCGGACCCAGTACTTC.

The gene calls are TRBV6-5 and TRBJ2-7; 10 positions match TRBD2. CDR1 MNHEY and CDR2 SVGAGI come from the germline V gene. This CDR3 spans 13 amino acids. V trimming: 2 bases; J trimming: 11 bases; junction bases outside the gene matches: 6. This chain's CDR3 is CASSYTSGVMEYF. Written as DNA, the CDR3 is TGTGCCAGCAGTTACACTAGCGGGGTAATGGAGTACTTC.

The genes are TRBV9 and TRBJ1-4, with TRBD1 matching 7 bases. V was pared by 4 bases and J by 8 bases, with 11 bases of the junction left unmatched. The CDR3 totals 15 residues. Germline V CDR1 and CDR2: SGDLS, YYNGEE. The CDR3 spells CASSSYRGEGEKLFF. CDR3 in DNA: TGTGCCAGCAGCTCTTACAGGGGTGAGGGCGAAAAACTGTTTTTT.

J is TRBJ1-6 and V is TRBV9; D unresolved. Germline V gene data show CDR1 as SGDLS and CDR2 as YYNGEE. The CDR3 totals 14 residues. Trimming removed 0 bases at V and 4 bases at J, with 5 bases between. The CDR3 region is CASSVGRYNSPLHF. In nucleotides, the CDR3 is TGTGCCAGCAGCGTAGGCAGATATAATTCACCCCTCCACTTT. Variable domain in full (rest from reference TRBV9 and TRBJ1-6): DSGVTQTPKHLITATGQRVTLRCSPRSGDLSVYWYQQSLDQGLQFLIQYYNGEERAKGNILERFSAQQFPDLHSELNLSSLELGDSALYFCASSVGRYNSPLHFGNGTRLTVT.

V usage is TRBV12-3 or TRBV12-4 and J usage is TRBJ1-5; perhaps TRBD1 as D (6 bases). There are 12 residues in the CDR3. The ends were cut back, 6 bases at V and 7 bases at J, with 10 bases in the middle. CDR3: CASSRGWQPQHF. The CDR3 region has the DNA TGTGCCAGCAGCAGGGGTTGGCAGCCCCAGCATTTT.

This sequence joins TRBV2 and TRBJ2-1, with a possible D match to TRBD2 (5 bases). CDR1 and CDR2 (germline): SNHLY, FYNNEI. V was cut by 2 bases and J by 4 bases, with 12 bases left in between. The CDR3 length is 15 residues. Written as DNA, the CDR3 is TGTGCCAGCAGTGAAACTGGACTGGAGTACAATGAGCAGTTCTTC. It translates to CASSETGLEYNEQFF.

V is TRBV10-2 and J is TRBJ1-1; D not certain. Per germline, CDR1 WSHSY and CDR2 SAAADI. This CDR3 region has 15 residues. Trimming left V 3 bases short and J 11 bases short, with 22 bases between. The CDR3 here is CASSEGSAQPRRAFF. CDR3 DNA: TGCGCCAGCAGTGAAGGTTCCGCTCAACCCCGGAGGGCTTTCTTT.

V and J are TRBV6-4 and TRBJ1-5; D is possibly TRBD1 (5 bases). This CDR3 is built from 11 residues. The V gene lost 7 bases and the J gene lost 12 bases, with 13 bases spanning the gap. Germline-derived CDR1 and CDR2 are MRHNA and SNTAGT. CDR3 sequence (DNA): TGTGCCAGCACCGGGGGGTGGGGCCAGCATTTT. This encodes CASTGGWGQHF.

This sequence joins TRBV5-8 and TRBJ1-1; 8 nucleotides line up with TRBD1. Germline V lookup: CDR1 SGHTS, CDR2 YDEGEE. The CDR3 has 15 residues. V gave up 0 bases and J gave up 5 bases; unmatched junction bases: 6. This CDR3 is CASSLGGQAETEAFF. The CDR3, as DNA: TGTGCCAGCAGCTTGGGGGGACAGGCGGAAACTGAAGCTTTCTTT.

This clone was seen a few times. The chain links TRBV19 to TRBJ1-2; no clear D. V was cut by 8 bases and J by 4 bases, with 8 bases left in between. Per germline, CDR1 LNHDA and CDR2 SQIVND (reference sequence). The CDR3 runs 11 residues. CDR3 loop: CASREFYGYTF. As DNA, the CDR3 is TGTGCCAGTCGGGAATTCTATGGCTACACCTTC.

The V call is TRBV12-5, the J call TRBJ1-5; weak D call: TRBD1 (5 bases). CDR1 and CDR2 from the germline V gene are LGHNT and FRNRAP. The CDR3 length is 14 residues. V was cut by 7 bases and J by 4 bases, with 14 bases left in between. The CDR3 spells CASERDGGNQPQHF. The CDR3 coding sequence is TGTGCTAGTGAAAGGGATGGGGGGAATCAGCCCCAGCATTTT.

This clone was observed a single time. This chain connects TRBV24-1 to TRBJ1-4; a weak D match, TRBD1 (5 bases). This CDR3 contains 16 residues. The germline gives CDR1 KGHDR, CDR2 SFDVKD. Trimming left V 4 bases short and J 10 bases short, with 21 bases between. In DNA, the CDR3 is TGTGCCACCAGTGAATCCGCCGCCGGGGCGCGGGGAAAACTGTTTTTT. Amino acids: CATSESAAGARGKLFF.

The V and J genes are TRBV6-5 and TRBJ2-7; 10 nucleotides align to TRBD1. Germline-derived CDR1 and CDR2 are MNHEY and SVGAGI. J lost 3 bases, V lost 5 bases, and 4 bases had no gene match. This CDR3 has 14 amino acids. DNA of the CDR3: TGTGCCAGCAGTAGGGACAGGGGTCTCTACGAGCAGTACTTC. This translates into CASSRDRGLYEQYF.

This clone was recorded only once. The CDR3 DNA reads TGTGCCAGCAGCTTGTGGCCAGGGACAGGGCCCTATGGCTACACCTTC. It yields the protein CASSLWPGTGPYGYTF. The chain carries TRBV5-6 and TRBJ1-2; 9 nucleotides agree with TRBD1. The CDR3 covers 16 residues. The V segment lost 1 base and the J segment 4 bases; nucleotides outside the gene matches: 8. CDR1 SGHDT and CDR2 YYEEEE come from the germline V gene.

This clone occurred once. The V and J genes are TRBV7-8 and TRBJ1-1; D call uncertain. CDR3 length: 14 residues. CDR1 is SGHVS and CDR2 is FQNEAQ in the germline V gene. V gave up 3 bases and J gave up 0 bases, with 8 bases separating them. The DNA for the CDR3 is TGTGCCAGCAGCTTCGCGGATCTGAACACTGAAGCTTTCTTT. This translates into CASSFADLNTEAFF.

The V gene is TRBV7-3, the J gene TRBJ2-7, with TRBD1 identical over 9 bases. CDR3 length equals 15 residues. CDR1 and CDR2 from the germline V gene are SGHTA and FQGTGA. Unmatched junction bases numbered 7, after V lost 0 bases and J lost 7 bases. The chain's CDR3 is CASSLTSGTGREQYF. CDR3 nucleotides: TGTGCCAGCAGCTTAACCTCAGGGACAGGGAGAGAGCAGTACTTC.

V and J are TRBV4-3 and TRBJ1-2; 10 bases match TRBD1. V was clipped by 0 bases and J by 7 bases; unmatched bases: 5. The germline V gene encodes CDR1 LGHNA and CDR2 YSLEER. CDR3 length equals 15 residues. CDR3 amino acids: CASSQDWTGGGGYTF. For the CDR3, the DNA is TGCGCCAGCAGCCAAGACTGGACAGGGGGAGGTGGCTACACCTTC.

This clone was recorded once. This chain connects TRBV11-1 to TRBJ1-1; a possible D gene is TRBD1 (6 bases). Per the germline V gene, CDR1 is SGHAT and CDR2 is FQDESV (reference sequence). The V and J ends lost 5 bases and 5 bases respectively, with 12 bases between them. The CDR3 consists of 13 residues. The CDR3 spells CASSLTRGTEAFF. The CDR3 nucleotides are TGTGCCAGCAGCCTAACAAGGGGGACTGAAGCTTTCTTT.

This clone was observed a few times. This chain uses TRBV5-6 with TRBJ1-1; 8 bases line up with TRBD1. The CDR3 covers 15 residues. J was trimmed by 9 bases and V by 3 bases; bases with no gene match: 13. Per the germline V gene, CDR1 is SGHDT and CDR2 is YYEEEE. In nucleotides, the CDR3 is TGTGCCAGCAGCTCTGACAGGGGAGGGGCCCTAAAAGCTTTCTTT. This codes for CASSSDRGGALKAFF.